The 22 T cell receptor beta chains below were found in one sample sequenced in a study of T cells in Graves' hyperthyroidism and ophthalmopathy. TCR beta CDR3 regions were amplified from RNA transcripts. The TCR CDR3 first-round RT-PCR relied on the HTBI primer set. Via MiXCR, TCRdb re-called the multiplex PCR reads, giving one row per CDR3 protein. Of approximately 590,000 distinct CDR3 sequences in the sample, about 45% are singletons; the top ten hold 8% to 8.5%. Sequencing was carried out using peripheral blood or thyroid tissue (not recorded which). The receptors stem from a woman aged 18-29 years with Graves' hyperthyroidism.

In this sample, this clonotype turned up a few times. The chain carries TRBV2 and TRBJ2-7; maybe TRBD1 (5 bases). The length of the CDR3 is 13 residues. V lost 8 bases to trimming and J lost 7 bases, with 18 bases between them. In germline, CDR1 is SNHLY, CDR2 FYNNEI. The CDR3 region has the DNA TGTGCCAGCTCACCACCACAGGATGGGGAGCAGTACTTC. Protein: CASSPPQDGEQYF. Using reference TRBV2 and TRBJ2-7 for the parts outside the CDR3, the full variable domain is EPEVTQTPSHQVTQMGQEVILRCVPISNHLYFYWYRQILGQKVEFLVSFYNNEISEKSEIFDDQFSVERPDGSNFTLKIRSTKLEDSAMYFCASSPPQDGEQYFGPGTRLTVT.

Regarding this clonotype: Sequence at one end of the junction differs from germline and may be a read error. The chain couples TRBV7-6 to TRBJ2-7; D may be TRBD1 (5 bases). The CDR3 has 16 residues. Germline V gene data show CDR1 as SGHVS and CDR2 as FNYEAQ. CDR3 sequence reads: CASSQDQAGYSYEQYF. CDR3 in DNA: TGCGCCAGCAGCCAAGATCAGGCAGGGTATTCCTACGAGCAGTACTTC.

This clonotype was detected once. J is TRBJ1-2 and V is TRBV12-3 or TRBV12-4, with 10 bases matching TRBD1. V was clipped by 5 bases and J by 5 bases; unmatched bases: 8. The CDR3 totals 15 residues. The DNA for the CDR3 is TGTGCCAGCAGTCTCCGACCGGGACAGGGGTATGGCTACACCTTC. It specifies CASSLRPGQGYGYTF.

This clonotype was seen ten or more times. The rearrangement uses TRBV2 and TRBJ1-2, with 8 bases fitting TRBD1. J gave up 4 bases and V 7 bases, and 14 bases lay outside the gene matches. CDR1 is SNHLY and CDR2 is FYNNEI in the germline V gene. There are 16 residues in the CDR3. Here the CDR3 reads CASTGRGLRRGYGYTF. The CDR3, as DNA: TGTGCCAGCACTGGCAGGGGGCTTCGGCGCGGCTATGGCTACACCTTC.

The chain links TRBV15 to TRBJ2-6, with D unclear. Germline CDR1 is LNHNV and CDR2 is YYDKDF (reference sequence). This CDR3 is built from 15 residues. V was cut by 3 bases and J by 4 bases, with 10 bases left in between. The CDR3 spells CATSSTPAGANVLTF. The CDR3 bases are TGTGCCACCAGCAGTACTCCCGCCGGGGCCAACGTCCTGACTTTC.

The gene calls are TRBV25-1 and TRBJ2-7; D may correspond to TRBD1 or TRBD2 (5 bases each). CDR1 and CDR2 (germline): MGHDK, SYGVNS. This CDR3 region has 13 residues. Trimming pared 6 bases from V and 3 bases from J, leaving 12 bases between. CDR3 sequence: CASSPGPNYEQYF. CDR3 DNA sequence: TGTGCCAGCAGCCCGGGACCAAACTACGAGCAGTACTTC.

The CDR3 DNA is TGTGCTAGAGACGGAGGCAACTACGAGCAGTACTTC. Its protein product is CARDGGNYEQYF. The V call is TRBV7-8, the J call TRBJ2-7; perhaps TRBD2 as D (5 bases). This CDR3 has 12 residues. The germline V gene has CDR1 SGHVS and CDR2 FQNEAQ. Supplemented by reference TRBV7-8 and TRBJ2-7, the full variable domain reads GAGVSQSPRYKVAKRGQDVALRCDPISGHVSLFWYQQALGQGPEFLTYFQNEAQLDKSGLPSDRFFAERPEGSVSTLKIQRTQQEDSAVYLCARDGGNYEQYFGPGTRLTVT.

There are many counts of this clonotype. The J gene is TRBJ1-1, the V gene TRBV2; TRBD1 might be the D (5 bases). CDR1 and CDR2 from the germline V gene are SNHLY and FYNNEI. The ends were cut back, 6 bases at V and 4 bases at J, with 15 bases in the middle. This CDR3 has 14 amino acids. The CDR3, as DNA: TGTGCCAGCAGCCGCGGGACTCGTGCCACTGAAGCTTTCTTT. Protein sequence: CASSRGTRATEAFF.

This clonotype was picked up many times. This sequence joins TRBV7-9 and TRBJ2-6; 7 nucleotides agree with TRBD1. The CDR3 consists of 17 residues. With V trimmed by 3 bases and J by 2 bases, 7 bases remained unmatched. Germline V gives CDR1 SEHNR, CDR2 FQNEAQ (reference sequence). CDR3 nucleotide sequence: TGTGCCAGCAGCTTCCATCTACAGGGGACTGGGGCCAACGTCCTGACTTTC. Translating gives CASSFHLQGTGANVLTF.

This clonotype was recorded a few times. This chain links TRBV29-1 with TRBJ1-1; TRBD1 matches 8 bases. The V gene end was trimmed by 3 bases and the J gene end by 5 bases; junction bases not matched to a gene: 5. Germline CDR1 reads SQVTM; CDR2 reads ANQGSEA. The length of the CDR3 is 13 residues. The CDR3 loop is CSVEGTGGTEAFF. The CDR3 DNA reads as TGCAGCGTTGAGGGGACAGGAGGGACTGAAGCTTTCTTT.

The chain combines TRBV12-3 or TRBV12-4 with TRBJ2-7; D gene unclear. The CDR3 spans 13 residues. The V end was cut by 6 bases, the J end by 0 bases, with 9 bases between. The CDR3: CASRAHGSYEQYF. In nucleotides, the CDR3 is TGTGCCAGCAGAGCCCACGGCTCCTACGAGCAGTACTTC.

A remark on this clonotype: This could be a read error, since a much larger clone is one nucleotide away. The chain joins TRBV2 to TRBJ1-5, with no clear D. The germline V and J ends were trimmed by 6 bases and 10 bases, with 7 bases remaining between them. This CDR3 spans 10 amino acids. In germline, CDR1 is SNHLY, CDR2 FYNNEI. The CDR3 protein is CASRGHPQHF. The DNA for the CDR3 is TGTGCCAGCAGAGGGCACCCCCAGCATTTT.

The table lists this clonotype with a few counts. The gene calls are TRBV2 and TRBJ1-4, with 12 positions matching TRBD1. Germline V gene data show CDR1 as SNHLY and CDR2 as FYNNEI. V lost 6 bases, J lost 1 base, and 6 bases stayed unmatched. This CDR3 contains 17 residues. The CDR3 nucleotides are TGTGCCAGCAGGCGGGGGACAGGGGGCATAACTAATGAAAAACTGTTTTTT. Encoded protein: CASRRGTGGITNEKLFF. The variable domain in full, completed from reference TRBV2 and TRBJ1-4, reads EPEVTQTPSHQVTQMGQEVILRCVPISNHLYFYWYRQILGQKVEFLVSFYNNEISEKSEIFDDQFSVERPDGSNFTLKIRSTKLEDSAMYFCASRRGTGGITNEKLFFGSGTQLSVL.

This chain links TRBV10-3 with TRBJ1-2; tentative D call: TRBD1 (6 bases). V was cut by 2 bases and J by 8 bases, with 18 bases left in between. The CDR3 runs 15 residues. Germline V CDR1 and CDR2: ENHRY, SYGVKD. CDR3 bases: TGTGCCATCAGTGAGGTCGGATGGGGGCGCGGAGGCTACACCTTC. It encodes CAISEVGWGRGGYTF.

The CDR3 spells CASGRGDSPLHF. The CDR3 DNA is TGTGCCAGCGGCAGGGGGGATTCACCCCTCCACTTT. J is TRBJ1-6 and V is TRBV2; 7 nucleotides agree with TRBD1. V dropped 8 bases and J dropped 8; count of bases not matched to a gene: 3. Germline V gene data show CDR1 as SNHLY and CDR2 as FYNNEI. The CDR3 loop spans 12 amino acids. Looking up the rest from reference TRBV2 and TRBJ1-6 gives the full variable domain: EPEVTQTPSHQVTQMGQEVILRCVPISNHLYFYWYRQILGQKVEFLVSFYNNEISEKSEIFDDQFSVERPDGSNFTLKIRSTKLEDSAMYFCASGRGDSPLHFGNGTRLTVT.

Comments on this clonotype: Because the CDR3 is missing its conserved closing phenylalanine or tryptophan, this is likely a read error. V is TRBV9 and J is TRBJ1-1; perhaps TRBD1 as D (5 bases). The CDR3 loop spans 17 amino acids. Per germline, CDR1 SGDLS and CDR2 YYNGEE. Trimming pared 4 bases from V and 5 bases from J, leaving 24 bases between. DNA of the CDR3: TGTGCCAGCAGCCACATGCCAGCGGGACGGGGGATAACTGAAGCTTTCCTT. Its protein product is CASSHMPAGRGITEAFL.

This chain uses TRBV7-2 with TRBJ1-6, with D uncertain. The CDR3 runs 16 residues. Trimming pared 1 base from V and 0 bases from J, leaving 7 bases between. Germline V lookup: CDR1 SGHTA, CDR2 FQGNSA. Written as DNA, the CDR3 is TGTGCCAGCAGCTTAGAATTGGGCTCCTATAATTCACCCCTCCACTTT. Protein product: CASSLELGSYNSPLHF.

As to this clonotype: At one of its ends the junction is not consistent with the germline gene, which may arise from a read error. This chain connects TRBV2 to TRBJ1-2; no clear D. CDR3 length: 12 residues. Germline V gene sequence: CDR1 SNHLY, CDR2 FYNNEI. DNA of the CDR3: TGTGCCAGCGGTGATTTGGGCTATGGCTACACCTTC. Its protein is CASGDLGYGYTF. The full variable domain, in which reference TRBV2 and TRBJ1-2 provide the parts outside the CDR3, is EPEVTQTPSHQVTQMGQEVILRCVPISNHLYFYWYRQILGQKVEFLVSFYNNEISEKSEIFDDQFSVERPDGSNFTLKIRSTKLEDSAMYFCASGDLGYGYTFGSGTRLTVV.

Comments on this clonotype: A much larger clone differs from this one at a single base, so this may be a read error. The rearrangement joins TRBV29-1 to TRBJ2-7; 11 positions agree with TRBD2. Losses at the gene ends were 7 bases for V and 2 bases for J; bases not matched to a gene: 7. The germline V gene has CDR1 SQVTM and CDR2 ANQGSEA. The CDR3 has 14 residues. CDR3 amino acids: CSAVGTSGTYEQYF. The CDR3 coding sequence is TGCAGCGCTGTGGGGACTAGCGGTACCTACGAGCAGTACTTC.

The V call is TRBV29-1, the J call TRBJ1-1, with D unclear. Between the trimmed V and J ends, which lost 4 bases and 4 bases, there was a span of 25 bases. CDR1 SQVTM and CDR2 ANQGSEA come from the germline V gene. The CDR3 consists of 17 residues. The CDR3 spells CSVVPYVWERMTTEAFF. CDR3 DNA sequence: TGCAGCGTTGTGCCCTATGTGTGGGAACGTATGACCACTGAAGCTTTCTTT.

This chain connects TRBV7-9 to TRBJ1-1, with 7 bases identical to TRBD1. The CDR3 consists of 16 residues. Trimming took 1 base from V and 0 from J; bases not matched to a gene: 5. The germline gives CDR1 SEHNR, CDR2 FQNEAQ (reference sequence). CDR3 nucleotide sequence: TGTGCCAGCAGCTTAGGTCTGGGACAGCTGAACACTGAAGCTTTCTTT. Encoded protein: CASSLGLGQLNTEAFF.

This clonotype has a count of ten or more. V and J are TRBV7-2 and TRBJ2-5, with 15 bases aligning to TRBD2. This CDR3 has 16 residues. The V segment lost 5 bases and the J segment 4 bases; nucleotides outside the gene matches: 5. Germline CDR1 reads SGHTA; CDR2 reads FQGNSA. The DNA of the CDR3 is TGTGCCAGCAGCCCCTTGGGACTAGCGGGAGGAGAGACCCAGTACTTC. It codes for CASSPLGLAGGETQYF. The variable domain in full, with the rest retrieved from reference TRBV7-2 and TRBJ2-5, is GAGVSQSPSNKVTEKGKDVELRCDPISGHTALYWYRQSLGQGLEFLIYFQGNSAPDKSGLPSDRFSAERTGGSVSTLTIQRTQQEDSAVYLCASSPLGLAGGETQYFGPGTRLLVL.